A selection of T cell receptor beta chains follows, all from one sample in a study of CD8+ T cells in alopecia areata. Only in-frame clones appear in the TCRdb table, and some are missing; sequencing was by immunoSEQ multiplex PCR. In the table there are 200,000 or so clones, 50% to 60% of which are singletons. Material: CD4+ T cells sorted from blood, obtained at week 0. These receptors were taken from a human donor with alopecia areata. Each CDR3 is given without its conserved first and last residue. Clone size is not always given. Where it is, it says once, few, many or a class for expanded clones.

CDR3,V,size,J
ASREYNEQF,TRBV6-1,.,TRBJ2-1
AWSVPAPGLAGVLGETQY,TRBV30,.,TRBJ2-5
ASSFGLNTEAF,TRBV14,.,TRBJ1-1
SVGQGDSYT,TRBV29-1,few,TRBJ1-2
ASKGRGGAPTDTQY,TRBV2,.,TRBJ2-3
ASSKGQTGKKLF,TRBV6-6,.,TRBJ1-4
SVEVGDTEAF,TRBV29-1,.,TRBJ1-1
ASSSSDRGRSDTQY,TRBV7-9,.,TRBJ2-3
ASSYRSGLAGNEQF,TRBV6-6,few,TRBJ2-1
AWSVRGNQPQH,TRBV30,.,TRBJ1-5
ASSFPAGGPTGGSYNEQF,TRBV7-3,.,TRBJ2-1
ASSLATVRSEAF,TRBV5-8,.,TRBJ1-1
ASMVAGGHEQF,TRBV5-1,.,TRBJ2-1
ASSPGFPASTDTQY,TRBV18,.,TRBJ2-3
STSGDTEAF,TRBV29-1,.,TRBJ1-1
SVGLGDYGYT,TRBV29-1,.,TRBJ1-2
ASSLAEGRYIQY,TRBV2,.,TRBJ2-4
ASSLTVSGANVLT,TRBV5-1,once,TRBJ2-6
ASSQDRLAELTDTQY,TRBV4-1,few,TRBJ2-3